A selection of T cell receptor beta chains follows, all from one sample in a study of somatic mutations in cytotoxic T cells in rheumatoid arthritis. The repertoire was sequenced with immunoSEQ multiplex PCR; TCRdb's copy has only in-frame clones and lacks some. The repertoire holds about 10,000 clones, with approximately 80% as singletons. The sequenced material came from CD8+ T cells sorted from blood. The receptors shown here come from an adult with rheumatoid arthritis. CDR3s include the opening cysteine and the closing phenylalanine or tryptophan. Fields, in order: clone size, J gene, CDR3 length, V gene, D gene, CDR3 DNA, CDR3 protein. The D gene is left open where the match is weak. Size is stated for part of the rows, as once, few or many counts, or as a class when the clone is expanded.

abundance: -; j_gene: TRBJ2-7; len: 16; v_gene: TRBV4-2; d_gene: TRBD2; CDR3nt: TGTGCCAGCAGCCAAGATGAGGCTAGCGGGGGGGACGAGCAGTACTTC; CDR3aa: CASSQDEASGGDEQYF
abundance: -; j_gene: TRBJ2-1; len: 17; v_gene: TRBV29-1; d_gene: TRBD1; CDR3nt: TGCAGCCTTTCCGGGACAGGGAGTACTATCTCCTACAATGAGCAGTTCTTC; CDR3aa: CSLSGTGSTISYNEQFF
abundance: -; j_gene: TRBJ2-3; len: 16; v_gene: TRBV27; d_gene: TRBD2; CDR3nt: TGTGCCAGCAGTTCACTGCGGGGGGCTAGCACAGATACGCAGTATTTT; CDR3aa: CASSSLRGASTDTQYF
abundance: -; j_gene: TRBJ2-2; len: 14; v_gene: TRBV19; d_gene: TRBD1; CDR3nt: TGTGCCAGTAGTAGAGGACAGGGGGCCGGGGAGCTGTTTTTT; CDR3aa: CASSRGQGAGELFF
abundance: -; j_gene: TRBJ2-5; len: 13; v_gene: TRBV4-1; d_gene: -; CDR3nt: TGCGCCAGCAGCTTTTCGGGCCAAGAGACCCAGTACTTC; CDR3aa: CASSFSGQETQYF
abundance: -; j_gene: TRBJ1-1; len: 14; v_gene: TRBV11-2; d_gene: -; CDR3nt: TGTGCCAGCAGCTTAGAGGGTAGTAGCACTGAAGCTTTCTTT; CDR3aa: CASSLEGSSTEAFF
abundance: -; j_gene: TRBJ2-7; len: 16; v_gene: TRBV27; d_gene: -; CDR3nt: TGTGCCAGCAGTTATATGGGCCCCGTTCTGTCCGACGAGCAGTACTTC; CDR3aa: CASSYMGPVLSDEQYF
abundance: few; j_gene: TRBJ1-5; len: 14; v_gene: TRBV9; d_gene: -; CDR3nt: TGTGCCAGCAGCGTAGGGTCAGGCAATCAGCCCCAGCATTTT; CDR3aa: CASSVGSGNQPQHF
abundance: -; j_gene: TRBJ2-2; len: 13; v_gene: TRBV11-2; d_gene: TRBD1; CDR3nt: TGTGCCAGCAGCTACCTCCGGGACAGGGTGATGTTTTTT; CDR3aa: CASSYLRDRVMFF
abundance: -; j_gene: TRBJ2-7; len: 14; v_gene: TRBV5-1; d_gene: -; CDR3nt: TGCGCCAGCAGCTTGGTTGGTCTTTGGTACGAGCAGTACTTC; CDR3aa: CASSLVGLWYEQYF
abundance: -; j_gene: TRBJ2-2; len: 13; v_gene: TRBV7-9; d_gene: -; CDR3nt: TGTGCTAGCAGCTTAAAGAACACCGGGGAGCTGTTTTTT; CDR3aa: CASSLKNTGELFF
abundance: -; j_gene: TRBJ2-3; len: 20; v_gene: TRBV7-3; d_gene: -; CDR3nt: TGTGCCAGCAGCTTAAGACGGATGGTTGACTTGGCGGGCGGCACAGATACGCAGTATTTT; CDR3aa: CASSLRRMVDLAGGTDTQYF
abundance: once; j_gene: TRBJ2-6; len: 15; v_gene: TRBV6-4; d_gene: -; CDR3nt: TGTGCCAGCAGTGACGACAGCTCTGGGGCCAACGTCCTGACTTTC; CDR3aa: CASSDDSSGANVLTF
abundance: -; j_gene: TRBJ2-1; len: 18; v_gene: TRBV7-6; d_gene: -; CDR3nt: TGTGCCAGCAGCCGTTACTCCCTCGCGGTCCAATCCGACAATGAGCAGTTCTTC; CDR3aa: CASSRYSLAVQSDNEQFF
abundance: once; j_gene: TRBJ2-1; len: 15; v_gene: TRBV19; d_gene: TRBD1; CDR3nt: TGTGCCAGTACCGCGGACAGGGGGCTTTTCGGTGAGCAGTTCTTC; CDR3aa: CASTADRGLFGEQFF
abundance: -; j_gene: TRBJ1-3; len: 16; v_gene: TRBV6-5; d_gene: -; CDR3nt: TGTGCCAGCAGTTACTACCGACCCATCTCTGGAAACACCATATATTTT; CDR3aa: CASSYYRPISGNTIYF
abundance: -; j_gene: TRBJ2-3; len: 12; v_gene: TRBV5-8; d_gene: -; CDR3nt: TGTGCCAGCAGCGTCAGCACAGATACGCAGTATTTT; CDR3aa: CASSVSTDTQYF
abundance: -; j_gene: TRBJ2-7; len: 15; v_gene: TRBV2; d_gene: -; CDR3nt: TGTGCCAGCAGTGAAGGCCCAGGGAGCTCCTACGAGCAGTACTTC; CDR3aa: CASSEGPGSSYEQYF
abundance: -; j_gene: TRBJ1-1; len: 12; v_gene: TRBV9; d_gene: -; CDR3nt: TGTGCCAGCAGCGTAGGGGGCACTGAAGCTTTCTTT; CDR3aa: CASSVGGTEAFF
abundance: -; j_gene: TRBJ1-1; len: 12; v_gene: TRBV29-1; d_gene: TRBD1; CDR3nt: TGCAGCGTTGAAACCGGGACAGGGAATGCTTTCTTT; CDR3aa: CSVETGTGNAFF
abundance: -; j_gene: TRBJ2-7; len: 14; v_gene: TRBV19; d_gene: -; CDR3nt: TGTGCCAGTAGTACTTTAGCGGTCCGGGACGAGCAGTACTTC; CDR3aa: CASSTLAVRDEQYF
abundance: -; j_gene: TRBJ2-5; len: 15; v_gene: TRBV5-4; d_gene: -; CDR3nt: TGTGCCAGCGGCCTTCGGGACGGGGCCCAAGAGACCCAGTACTTC; CDR3aa: CASGLRDGAQETQYF
abundance: -; j_gene: TRBJ1-2; len: 15; v_gene: TRBV12-5; d_gene: -; CDR3nt: TGTGCTAGTGGTTTGGACTGGGCCGGGGCTGATGGCTACACCTTC; CDR3aa: CASGLDWAGADGYTF
abundance: -; j_gene: TRBJ1-2; len: 13; v_gene: TRBV6-6; d_gene: -; CDR3nt: TGTGCCAGCAGTTGGGTCCTTTACTATGGCTACACCTTC; CDR3aa: CASSWVLYYGYTF
abundance: -; j_gene: TRBJ1-1; len: 16; v_gene: TRBV7-9; d_gene: -; CDR3nt: TGTGCCAGCAGCCCCCGACAGGTTGTGGTGCACACTGAAGCTTTCTTT; CDR3aa: CASSPRQVVVHTEAFF
abundance: -; j_gene: TRBJ1-1; len: 15; v_gene: TRBV28; d_gene: -; CDR3nt: TGTGCCAGCAGTGTGGGACAACCGATGAACACTGAAGCTTTCTTT; CDR3aa: CASSVGQPMNTEAFF
abundance: -; j_gene: TRBJ1-5; len: 15; v_gene: TRBV27; d_gene: TRBD1; CDR3nt: TGTGCCAGCAGTTTAGGGGACAGGGGCAATCAGCCCCAGCATTTT; CDR3aa: CASSLGDRGNQPQHF
abundance: -; j_gene: TRBJ2-5; len: 15; v_gene: TRBV9; d_gene: -; CDR3nt: TGTGCCAGCAGCGATGGCGGGGCAAATCAAGAGACCCAGTACTTC; CDR3aa: CASSDGGANQETQYF
abundance: -; j_gene: TRBJ1-1; len: 14; v_gene: TRBV5-6; d_gene: -; CDR3nt: TGTGCCAGCAGCTTTGGGGGCGGGAACACTGAAGCTTTCTTT; CDR3aa: CASSFGGGNTEAFF
abundance: once; j_gene: TRBJ2-1; len: 17; v_gene: TRBV11-3; d_gene: -; CDR3nt: TGTGCCAGCAGCCCCTCGGGGGAGCTAGCGAGCATCAAGGAGCAGTTCTTC; CDR3aa: CASSPSGELASIKEQFF
abundance: -; j_gene: TRBJ2-7; len: 16; v_gene: TRBV19; d_gene: -; CDR3nt: TGTGCCAGTAGTATGTCGGCCAGGGGGGACTCCTACGAGCAGTACTTC; CDR3aa: CASSMSARGDSYEQYF
abundance: -; j_gene: TRBJ2-7; len: 14; v_gene: TRBV29-1; d_gene: -; CDR3nt: TGCAGCGTCCGCATGACAGAGCTGCCCTACGAGCAGTACTTC; CDR3aa: CSVRMTELPYEQYF
abundance: few; j_gene: TRBJ1-2; len: 11; v_gene: TRBV29-1; d_gene: -; CDR3nt: TGCAGCGATGGGCCAGGGGACGGCTACACCTTC; CDR3aa: CSDGPGDGYTF
abundance: few; j_gene: TRBJ1-2; len: 12; v_gene: TRBV5-8; d_gene: -; CDR3nt: TGTGCCAGCAGCTTGGTTAACTATGGCTACACCTTC; CDR3aa: CASSLVNYGYTF
abundance: -; j_gene: TRBJ2-7; len: 14; v_gene: TRBV27; d_gene: TRBD1; CDR3nt: TGTGCCAGCAGTTTGGGACAGGGTTCTACCAAGCAGTACTTC; CDR3aa: CASSLGQGSTKQYF
abundance: -; j_gene: TRBJ2-5; len: 15; v_gene: TRBV9; d_gene: TRBD2; CDR3nt: TGTGCCAGCAGCGTATCTTGGGGCGGGGGAGAGACCCAGTACTTC; CDR3aa: CASSVSWGGGETQYF
abundance: -; j_gene: TRBJ2-1; len: 15; v_gene: TRBV27; d_gene: TRBD2; CDR3nt: TGTGCCAGCAGTTTAAGAAGCGGGGTTTTGCGTGAGCAGTTCTTC; CDR3aa: CASSLRSGVLREQFF
abundance: -; j_gene: TRBJ1-1; len: 15; v_gene: TRBV19; d_gene: -; CDR3nt: TGTGCCAGTAGTATGGATGGGGGCAGTTACACTGAAGCTTTCTTT; CDR3aa: CASSMDGGSYTEAFF
abundance: once; j_gene: TRBJ2-1; len: 19; v_gene: TRBV4-3; d_gene: TRBD2; CDR3nt: TGCGCCAGCAGCCACTCTTACGGACTAGCGGGACCGACCTACAATGAGCAGTTCTTC; CDR3aa: CASSHSYGLAGPTYNEQFF
abundance: -; j_gene: TRBJ2-3; len: 12; v_gene: TRBV5-6; d_gene: -; CDR3nt: TGTGCCAGCAGTCCGGACCGCTATACGCAGTATTTT; CDR3aa: CASSPDRYTQYF
abundance: -; j_gene: TRBJ2-5; len: 17; v_gene: TRBV25-1; d_gene: TRBD2; CDR3nt: TGTGCCAGCACCCCCACCCTGACTAGCGGGGGGATGGAGACCCAGTACTTC; CDR3aa: CASTPTLTSGGMETQYF
abundance: -; j_gene: TRBJ2-2; len: 13; v_gene: TRBV30; d_gene: -; CDR3nt: TGTGCCTGGAGTGTACAACTGTTCGGGGAGCTGTTTTTT; CDR3aa: CAWSVQLFGELFF
abundance: -; j_gene: TRBJ1-1; len: 10; v_gene: TRBV20-1; d_gene: -; CDR3nt: TGCAGTGCTGGGTACACTGAAGCTTTCTTT; CDR3aa: CSAGYTEAFF
abundance: -; j_gene: TRBJ1-4; len: 17; v_gene: TRBV30; d_gene: TRBD1; CDR3nt: TGTGCCTGGAGTCCGGGACAGGGGGCATTTGCTAATGAAAAACTGTTTTTT; CDR3aa: CAWSPGQGAFANEKLFF
abundance: -; j_gene: TRBJ1-6; len: 17; v_gene: TRBV4-1; d_gene: -; CDR3nt: TGCGCCAGCAGCCCTCCCCAGGAAATCTCCTATAATTCACCCCTCCACTTT; CDR3aa: CASSPPQEISYNSPLHF
abundance: -; j_gene: TRBJ2-5; len: 15; v_gene: TRBV11-2; d_gene: -; CDR3nt: TGTGCCAGCAGCCCCACTAGTTCGGGCCAAGAGACCCAGTACTTC; CDR3aa: CASSPTSSGQETQYF
abundance: -; j_gene: TRBJ1-1; len: 15; v_gene: TRBV7-9; d_gene: -; CDR3nt: TGTGCCAGCAGCCCGATCCTGAGTTTGAACACTGAAGCTTTCTTT; CDR3aa: CASSPILSLNTEAFF